The text below deals with one TCR beta chain. Its target is unknown. Germline CDR1 and CDR2: SGDLS and YYNGEE. Trimming shortened V by 3 bases and J by 7 bases, and 19 bases separated the two germline ends. This CDR3 has 16 amino acids. TCRdb's copy holds only in-frame clones and misses some; the assay was immunoSEQ multiplex PCR. Of 100,000 to 150,000 clones detected, 90% appear once; the ten largest clones hold about 7%. The data were obtained in a study of T cell responses to AZD1222 COVID-19 vaccine. Overall study: Pooled together were second doses at about 4 or about 12 weeks. Study outcomes and limitations: CD4 TCRs associated with vaccination spanned spike, dominating at 160-218 and 743-854. Two AZD1222 administrations were followed by greater Spike-specific TCR breadth and depth. It should be noted that donors were predominantly white British and more often female, and clonal diversity was possibly underestimated.

The sequence derives from an adult in good health. The sequencing here drew on peripheral blood, taken on day 0 of AZD1222 vaccination. The genes are TRBV9 and TRBJ2-2, with a tentative D call TRBD2 (6 bases). The DNA of the CDR3 is TGTGCCAGCAGCGACTCGGCGGGACTGGGCATCGGGGAGCTGTTTTTT. This sequence encodes CASSDSAGLGIGELFF.